The following is a TCR beta chain sequence with its context. Its antigen remains unidentified. Treatment reported: some 19 received Ad26.COV2.S at low or high dose, single or two shots; five or six received placebo; per-sample allocation not given. It was on day 63 after the first vaccine or placebo injection that samples were taken. Germline CDR1 is SGHRS and CDR2 is YFSETQ. The germline V and J ends were trimmed by 1 base and 8 bases, with 13 bases remaining between them. The CDR3 is 14 residues long. This entry is derived from a study of Ad26.COV2.S vaccination and SARS-CoV-2 variants. Background on the study: Donor got 5x10^10 or 1x10^11 viral particles of Ad26.COV2.S. Study results and limitations: Participants given vaccine showed non-spike TCR breadth similar to that of placebo recipients.

The repertoire was sequenced with immunoSEQ multiplex PCR; TCRdb's copy has only in-frame clones and lacks some. The sample lists 250,000 to 300,000 clones, around 87% occurring once. The receptor comes from a person between 18 and 60 years old who received the Ad26.COV2.S COVID-19 vaccine or a placebo. The sample here was peripheral blood, taken in a trial of Ad26.COV2.S vaccine versus placebo. This chain uses TRBV5-1 with TRBJ2-1; D is ambiguous. The CDR3 nucleotides read TGCGCCAGCAGCTTGAGTCCCCCGGCGGATGAGCAGTTCTTC. As protein: CASSLSPPADEQFF. Supplemented by reference TRBV5-1 and TRBJ2-1, the full variable domain reads KAGVTQTPRYLIKTRGQQVTLSCSPISGHRSVSWYQQTPGQGLQFLFEYFSETQRNKGNFPGRFSGRQFSNSRSEMNVSTLELGDSALYLCASSLSPPADEQFFGPGTRLTVL.